Below, 20 T cell receptor beta chains from the same sample are listed, as sequenced in a study of cytomegalovirus exposure and HLA in healthy donors. With 60 Vbeta and 13 Jbeta primers, the PCR was carried out. This table comes from immunoSEQ multiplex PCR, and its TCRdb copy is limited to in-frame clones, with some not included. In the table there are 150,000 to 200,000 clones, more than 70% of which are singletons. Sequencing was carried out using PBMCs. Receptors were obtained from a boy aged 5-17 years in good health and CMV-seronegative.

V is TRBV14 and J is TRBJ1-1, with D possibly matching TRBD1 (5 bases). Germline CDR1 is SGHDN and CDR2 is FVKESK. V dropped 2 bases and J dropped 2 bases, with 9 bases sitting between them. The length of the CDR3 is 14 residues. The CDR3 DNA reads TGTGCCAGCAGCCAACGGACACCCAACACTGAAGCTTTCTTT. Encoded protein: CASSQRTPNTEAFF.

This clone has more than one count but fewer than ten. The chain recombines TRBV7-6 with TRBJ2-7; D is perhaps TRBD1 (6 bases). V was clipped by 0 bases and J by 3 bases, with 15 bases between them. Germline V lookup: CDR1 SGHVS, CDR2 FNYEAQ. CDR3 length: 16 amino acids. CDR3 coding DNA: TGTGCCAGCAGCTTAGCAGCCGGGACAAGTATCTACGAGCAGTACTTC. Amino acid sequence: CASSLAAGTSIYEQYF.

The V and J genes are TRBV11-3 and TRBJ2-1; 11 nucleotides agree with TRBD2. Looked up from germline, CDR1 is SGHNT and CDR2 is YENEEA. The CDR3 extends over 15 amino acids. Losses at the gene ends were 5 bases for V and 8 bases for J; bases not matched to a gene: 8. The CDR3 region is CASSLELAGVHEQFF. The CDR3 DNA follows: TGTGCCAGCAGCCTCGAACTAGCGGGAGTACATGAGCAGTTCTTC.

This chain uses TRBV5-4 with TRBJ1-4; D perhaps matches TRBD1 (6 bases). Trimming took 4 bases from V and 7 from J, leaving 17 bases between them. This CDR3 comprises 15 residues. Germline V gene lookup returns CDR1 SGHNT and CDR2 YYREEE (reference sequence). As DNA, the CDR3 is TGTGCCAGCAGCGTCGGGACATCAGGCGGTGAAAAACTGTTTTTT. It specifies CASSVGTSGGEKLFF.

This rearrangement joins TRBV14 to TRBJ2-7; TRBD1 might be the D (6 bases). CDR1 SGHDN and CDR2 FVKESK come from the germline V gene. CDR3 length: 12 amino acids. V lost 3 bases, J lost 8 bases, and 11 bases lay in between. DNA for the CDR3: TGTGCCAGCAGCCAGGACAGTAATAAGCAGTACTTC. It codes for CASSQDSNKQYF.

CDR3 DNA sequence: TGTGCCAGCAGTGAAGAGGGGCGCTCCTCGTACCAAGAGACCCAGTACTTC. Protein sequence: CASSEEGRSSYQETQYF. The chain couples TRBV6-1 to TRBJ2-5; possible D gene TRBD1, 5 bases. Germline lookup yields CDR1 MNHNS and CDR2 SASEGT. The CDR3 extends over 17 amino acids. Trimming cost V 1 base and J 0 bases, with 15 bases left between them.

The chain joins TRBV18 to TRBJ2-5; D ambiguous. Trimming shortened V by 3 bases and J by 1 base, and 6 bases separated the two germline ends. Germline CDR1 and CDR2: KGHSH and LQKENI. This CDR3 is built from 13 residues. The CDR3 spells CASSPRLQETQYF. The DNA of the CDR3 is TGTGCCAGCTCACCTCGACTCCAAGAGACCCAGTACTTC.

V and J are TRBV2 and TRBJ2-7; D is possibly TRBD1 (5 bases). The CDR3 has 15 residues. Germline CDR1 is SNHLY and CDR2 is FYNNEI. The ends were cut back, 7 bases at V and 0 bases at J, with 16 bases in the middle. CDR3 region: CASTLTGVSSYEQYF. The CDR3, as DNA: TGTGCCAGCACCCTTACAGGCGTCAGCTCCTACGAGCAGTACTTC.

This chain's CDR3 is CASSLVSGGRETQYF. In DNA form, the CDR3 reads TGTGCCAGCAGCTTAGTGTCGGGGGGACGAGAGACCCAGTACTTC. V and J are TRBV11-2 and TRBJ2-5; 7 bases line up with TRBD2. Germline V lookup: CDR1 SGHAT, CDR2 FQNNGV. The CDR3 extends over 15 amino acids. With V trimmed by 1 base and J by 4 bases, 6 bases remained unmatched.

The rearrangement joins TRBV5-4 to TRBJ2-3, with D tentatively TRBD1 (5 bases). V was pared by 4 bases and J by 8 bases, with 20 bases between. The CDR3 extends over 15 amino acids. Germline V lookup: CDR1 SGHNT, CDR2 YYREEE (reference sequence). In nucleotides, the CDR3 is TGTGCCAGCAGCGATCCCAGGGTGGGGTCCCGTACGCAGTATTTT. It yields the protein CASSDPRVGSRTQYF.

The chain uses TRBV5-1 and TRBJ2-2; D gene uncertain. The V gene's germline CDR1 is SGHRS and CDR2 YFSETQ. The CDR3 runs 14 residues. V lost 1 base, J lost 4 bases, and 8 bases lay in between. Here the CDR3 reads CASSLKQVTGELFF. The DNA for the CDR3 is TGCGCCAGCAGCTTGAAGCAGGTCACCGGGGAGCTGTTTTTT.

The rearrangement links TRBV28 to TRBJ1-1; a possible D gene is TRBD1 (6 bases). Trimming left V 3 bases short and J 1 base short, with 18 bases between. Germline lookup yields CDR1 MDHEN and CDR2 SYDVKM. The CDR3 length is 17 residues. The CDR3 bases are TGTGCCAGCAGTTTCCACTACCAGGACAGCCCGAACACTGAAGCTTTCTTT. As protein: CASSFHYQDSPNTEAFF. The full variable domain, with the rest looked up from reference TRBV28 and TRBJ1-1, is DVKVTQSSRYLVKRTGEKVFLECVQDMDHENMFWYRQDPGLGLRLIYFSYDVKMKEKGDIPEGYSVSREKKERFSLILESASTNQTSMYLCASSFHYQDSPNTEAFFGQGTRLTVV.

This chain connects TRBV28 to TRBJ1-4, with D tentatively TRBD1 (5 bases). CDR3 length equals 15 residues. Between the trimmed V and J ends, which lost 5 bases and 8 bases, there was a span of 18 bases. Per the germline V gene, CDR1 is MDHEN and CDR2 is SYDVKM. Written as DNA, the CDR3 is TGTGCCAGCAGTACCCTTCAGGGTTCGCGAGAAAAACTGTTTTTT. This codes for CASSTLQGSREKLFF.

The CDR3 loop reads CASSSAPGLAEAFF. CDR3 nucleotides: TGTGCCAGCAGTTCTGCCCCAGGTCTCGCTGAAGCTTTCTTT. The chain is built from TRBV6-5 and TRBJ1-1; D is ambiguous. Trimming pared 4 bases from V and 6 bases from J, leaving 15 bases between. The CDR3 sequence is 14 residues long. From germline, CDR1 is MNHEY and CDR2 SVGAGI.

V and J are TRBV5-6 and TRBJ2-7; 9 bases match TRBD1. V lost 0 bases and J lost 3; bases outside the gene matches: 13. The CDR3 is 18 amino acids. Germline CDR1 is SGHDT and CDR2 is YYEEEE. Here the CDR3 reads CASSLVGGGQGLLYEQYF. DNA for the CDR3: TGTGCCAGCAGCTTGGTCGGCGGTGGACAGGGGCTCCTCTACGAGCAGTACTTC.

The chain combines TRBV18 with TRBJ1-3; possible D gene TRBD1, 6 bases. This CDR3 has 16 residues. Trimming removed 5 bases at V and 2 bases at J, with 16 bases between. Germline V gene lookup returns CDR1 KGHSH and CDR2 LQKENI. For the CDR3, the DNA is TGTGCCAGCTCAGCAGGGATTCAGGGGACTGGAAACACCATATATTTT. Translated, it gives CASSAGIQGTGNTIYF.

This chain links TRBV13 with TRBJ2-1, with 8 bases aligning to TRBD2. Germline V gene data show CDR1 as PRHDT and CDR2 as FYEKMQ (reference sequence). The CDR3 runs to 18 residues. V shed 1 base, J shed 5 bases, and the junction held 13 bases outside the gene matches. CDR3 DNA: TGTGCCAGCAGCTTAGTCCAGACACTAGCGGTATTAAACAATGAGCAGTTCTTC. It yields the protein CASSLVQTLAVLNNEQFF. Filled out from reference TRBV13 and TRBJ2-1, the complete variable domain reads AAGVIQSPRHLIKEKRETATLKCYPIPRHDTVYWYQQGPGQDPQFLISFYEKMQSDKGSIPDRFSAQQFSDYHSELNMSSLELGDSALYFCASSLVQTLAVLNNEQFFGPGTRLTVL.

This clone has a handful of counts. This specimen includes other DNA sequences encoding the same CDR3. The chain employs TRBV9 and TRBJ1-3, with no clear D. V shed 0 bases and J shed 0 bases, with 7 bases lying between them. Germline CDR1 and CDR2: SGDLS and YYNGEE. The CDR3 is 15 amino acids. The CDR3 spells CASSVAASSGNTIYF. The CDR3 nucleotides read TGTGCCAGCAGCGTAGCGGCTAGCTCTGGAAACACCATATATTTT.

This rearrangement joins TRBV2 to TRBJ2-3; 13 bases are a match to TRBD2. Germline assignment: CDR1 SNHLY and CDR2 FYNNEI. V was pared by 5 bases and J by 6 bases, with 8 bases of the junction left unmatched. This CDR3 has 16 amino acids. The CDR3: CASSSPLAGGLDTQYF. The CDR3 DNA is TGTGCCAGCAGTTCACCACTAGCGGGAGGGTTGGATACGCAGTATTTT.

The sample holds a few counts of this clone. This chain uses TRBV6-1 with TRBJ1-2; D gene ambiguous. V lost 2 bases to trimming and J lost 6 bases, with 7 bases between them. CDR1 and CDR2 from the germline V gene are MNHNS and SASEGT. The CDR3 runs 12 residues. CDR3 residues: CASSEYADGYTF. The CDR3 DNA follows: TGTGCCAGCAGTGAATACGCGGATGGCTACACCTTC.